This TCR beta chain was identified in a study of blood T cell repertoires in COVID-19. Overall study: Sample material is recorded as cDNA or gDNA derived from T cells, B-cell-depleted T cells, or PBMCs.

J was trimmed by 10 bases and V by 4 bases; bases with no gene match: 6. The CDR3 spans 14 residues. The germline CDR1 and CDR2 sequences are SGHDN and FVKESK. The data were produced by immunoSEQ multiplex PCR, yet TCRdb's version contains in-frame clones alone and is incomplete. The sample includes 150,000 to 200,000 clones, 70% to 90% of them seen just once. Sequencing was done on a sample of peripheral blood. This TCR was recovered from a man aged 18 to 29 with acute or convalescent COVID-19. The V gene is TRBV14, the J gene TRBJ1-6; 8 bases map to TRBD1. CDR3 bases: TGTGCCAGCAGCCGACAGGGGCAGGGATCACCCCTCCACTTT. Encoded protein: CASSRQGQGSPLHF.